A single sample gave rise to the 19 T cell receptor beta chains below, sequenced in a study of blood T cell repertoires in COVID-19. The method was immunoSEQ multiplex PCR; TCRdb's version includes in-frame clones alone and lacks a portion of them. The sample has roughly 23,000 clones, more than 85% seen once. Sequencing was carried out using peripheral blood. These receptors all come from a woman in her seventies with active COVID-19.

The J gene is TRBJ2-2, the V gene TRBV7-6; TRBD2 aligns across 8 bases. The CDR3 has 16 amino acids. Germline V gives CDR1 SGHVS, CDR2 FNYEAQ. V dropped 0 bases and J dropped 6; count of bases not matched to a gene: 6. CDR3 sequence (DNA): TGTGCCAGCAGCTTAGCGGGGGGGACTAGTTCCGGGGAGCTGTTTTTT. This gives the protein CASSLAGGTSSGELFF.

The V gene is TRBV2, the J gene TRBJ2-2; 9 bases align to TRBD2. The V segment lost 1 base and the J segment 7 bases; nucleotides outside the gene matches: 4. CDR1 and CDR2 (germline): SNHLY, FYNNEI. This CDR3 has 15 amino acids. The CDR3 spells CASSEGGRGSGELFF. Written as DNA, the CDR3 is TGTGCCAGCAGTGAAGGCGGGAGGGGAAGCGGGGAGCTGTTTTTT.

The chain carries TRBV6-2 or TRBV6-3 and TRBJ1-6; the D is unclear. Trimming pared 0 bases from V and 9 bases from J, leaving 3 bases between. The CDR3 spans 12 residues. Per the germline V gene, CDR1 is MNHEY and CDR2 is SVGEGT. The CDR3 region is CASSYSASPLHF. The CDR3 nucleotides are TGTGCCAGCAGTTACTCGGCTTCACCCCTCCACTTT.

The CDR3 is CASSLAPGPGDTQYF. The CDR3 bases are TGTGCCAGCAGCTTAGCCCCAGGGCCGGGAGATACGCAGTATTTT. The V call is TRBV7-9, the J call TRBJ2-3; D possibly corresponds to TRBD1 (5 bases). The CDR3 consists of 15 residues. Germline lookup yields CDR1 SEHNR and CDR2 FQNEAQ (reference sequence). Trimming cost V 0 bases and J 5 bases, with 12 bases left between them.

This rearrangement joins TRBV28 to TRBJ2-5, with D unclear. The length of the CDR3 is 11 residues. Trimming stripped 3 bases from V and 4 bases from J, with 3 bases between. Germline V lookup: CDR1 MDHEN, CDR2 SYDVKM. Here the CDR3 DNA reads TGTGCCAGCAGTTTCCGAGAGACCCAGTACTTC. It yields the protein CASSFRETQYF. The whole variable domain, filled in from reference TRBV28 and TRBJ2-5, reads DVKVTQSSRYLVKRTGEKVFLECVQDMDHENMFWYRQDPGLGLRLIYFSYDVKMKEKGDIPEGYSVSREKKERFSLILESASTNQTSMYLCASSFRETQYFGPGTRLLVL.

The rearrangement joins TRBV5-1 to TRBJ2-5; 13 positions agree with TRBD2. The CDR3 runs 19 residues. Germline-derived CDR1 and CDR2 are SGHRS and YFSETQ. V shed 4 bases and J 1 base; nucleotides not matched to a gene: 13. The chain's CDR3 is CASSNGLAGVGVGQETQYF. The CDR3 region has the DNA TGCGCCAGCAGCAACGGACTAGCGGGAGTGGGGGTAGGCCAAGAGACCCAGTACTTC.

The chain employs TRBV5-1 and TRBJ2-1; D is unclear. The CDR3 sequence is 13 residues long. V shed 4 bases and J shed 6 bases, with 11 bases lying between them. In germline, CDR1 is SGHRS, CDR2 YFSETQ. Here the CDR3 DNA reads TGCGCCAGCAGCGAGAGCCTAGGCAATGAGCAGTTCTTC. Protein: CASSESLGNEQFF.

The chain recombines TRBV6-5 with TRBJ1-1; the D gene is possibly TRBD1 (5 bases). The ends were cut back, 8 bases at V and 0 bases at J, with 16 bases in the middle. There are 15 residues in the CDR3. Germline V CDR1 and CDR2: MNHEY, SVGAGI. CDR3 sequence: CASRGGWEMNTEAFF. CDR3 DNA sequence: TGTGCCAGCCGGGGGGGATGGGAGATGAACACTGAAGCTTTCTTT.

Only a few counts were recorded for this clone. The rearrangement links TRBV3-1 (or the pseudogene TRBV3-2) to TRBJ1-2; no firm D call. The CDR3 totals 12 residues. V lost 1 base to trimming and J lost 8 bases, with 8 bases between them. Germline V gene lookup returns CDR1 LGHDT and CDR2 YNNKEL (reference sequence). CDR3 nucleotides: TGTGCCAGCAGCCAAGCGGGAGGAGGCTACACCTTC. Translated, it gives CASSQAGGGYTF.

The chain is built from TRBV6-5 and TRBJ2-7, with TRBD1 matching over 11 bases. Unmatched junction bases numbered 7, after V lost 6 bases and J lost 3 bases. CDR1 and CDR2 from the germline V gene are MNHEY and SVGAGI. This CDR3 is built from 15 residues. Here the CDR3 DNA reads TGTGCCAGCAGACTAGGGACAGGGGGTGGCTACGAGCAGTACTTC. It encodes CASRLGTGGGYEQYF.

The chain has TRBV30 and TRBJ1-5; 8 bases fit TRBD1. J was trimmed by 5 bases and V by 0 bases; bases with no gene match: 9. The CDR3 totals 16 residues. Germline CDR1 GTSNPN, CDR2 SVGIG (reference sequence). The CDR3 reads CAWSVPWDRRDQPQHF. The CDR3 DNA sequence: TGTGCCTGGAGTGTCCCCTGGGACAGGAGGGATCAGCCCCAGCATTTT. The whole variable domain, filled in from reference TRBV30 and TRBJ1-5, reads SQTIHQWPATLVQPVGSPLSLECTVEGTSNPNLYWYRQAAGRGLQLLFYSVGIGQISSEVPQNLSASRPQDRQFILSSKKLLLSDSGFYLCAWSVPWDRRDQPQHFGDGTRLSIL.

A few counts support this clone. The chain couples TRBV20-1 to TRBJ2-3; D not certain. Trimming left V 3 bases short and J 3 bases short, with 10 bases between. CDR1 and CDR2 (germline): DFQATT, SNEGSKA (reference sequence). The CDR3 has 13 residues. The CDR3 sequence is CSASLVVTDTQYF. CDR3 in DNA: TGCAGTGCTAGTTTAGTAGTTACAGATACGCAGTATTTT.

The rearrangement links TRBV19 to TRBJ2-6; the match to TRBD1 covers 11 bases. The CDR3 covers 19 residues. Losses at the gene ends were 4 bases for V and 0 bases for J; bases not matched to a gene: 8. The germline V gene encodes CDR1 LNHDA and CDR2 SQIVND (reference sequence). In DNA, the CDR3 is TGTGCCAGTAGTAGACTTGGACAGGGGGCTGGCTCTGGGGCCAACGTCCTGACTTTC. Translated: CASSRLGQGAGSGANVLTF.

The chain is built from TRBV5-1 and TRBJ1-5, with D possibly matching TRBD1 (5 bases). This CDR3 region has 15 residues. CDR1 is SGHRS, CDR2 YFSETQ, per germline. V lost 4 bases and J 0 bases, leaving 11 bases between the germline ends. The DNA for the CDR3 is TGCGCCAGCAGCGTAGGGGATAATAGCAATCAGCCCCAGCATTTT. Residues: CASSVGDNSNQPQHF.

The J gene is TRBJ2-1, the V gene TRBV28; 7 bases agree with TRBD1. With V trimmed by 6 bases and J by 9 bases, 8 bases remained unmatched. The germline CDR1 and CDR2 sequences are MDHEN and SYDVKM. The CDR3 covers 13 residues. In DNA, the CDR3 is TGTGCCAGCAGCCGACAGGGTGCCGTTGAGCAGTTCTTC. Encoded protein: CASSRQGAVEQFF.

The gene calls are TRBV11-3 and TRBJ2-1; D gene uncertain. The CDR3 totals 12 residues. The germline V gene has CDR1 SGHNT and CDR2 YENEEA. Trimming took 5 bases from V and 5 from J, leaving 7 bases between them. The CDR3 is CASSPNHNEQFF. The CDR3 nucleotides read TGTGCCAGCAGCCCTAACCACAATGAGCAGTTCTTC.

The chain employs TRBV23-1 and TRBJ2-1; perhaps TRBD2 as D (6 bases). TRBV23-1 is sorted into the ORF group, with uncertain function. The CDR3 runs to 15 residues. V lost 0 bases to trimming and J lost 12 bases, with 18 bases between them. The DNA for the CDR3 is TGCGCCAGCAGTCAATCGGGGACTCTCAGTACGGCGCAGTTCTTC. Translated, it gives CASSQSGTLSTAQFF.

This chain joins TRBV7-2 and TRBJ2-3, with D maybe TRBD2 (5 bases). Germline CDR1 SGHTA, CDR2 FQGNSA. CDR3 length: 15 residues. The V end lost 2 bases, the J end lost 7 bases, and 16 bases lay between the germline ends. In nucleotides, the CDR3 is TGTGCCAGCAGCTTAAGCGGCTCCCTGAGGAATACGCAGTATTTT. Protein product: CASSLSGSLRNTQYF.

The chain recombines TRBV2 with TRBJ2-5, with 8 bases fitting TRBD2. Germline loops: CDR1 SNHLY, CDR2 FYNNEI. Trimming took 4 bases from V and 4 from J; bases not matched to a gene: 8. CDR3 length: 15 amino acids. CDR3 amino acids: CASSGETSARETQYF. CDR3 bases: TGTGCCAGCAGTGGGGAGACTAGCGCGAGAGAGACCCAGTACTTC. Combining the CDR3 with reference TRBV2 and TRBJ2-5 gives the whole variable domain EPEVTQTPSHQVTQMGQEVILRCVPISNHLYFYWYRQILGQKVEFLVSFYNNEISEKSEIFDDQFSVERPDGSNFTLKIRSTKLEDSAMYFCASSGETSARETQYFGPGTRLLVL.